The entry below describes one TCR beta chain. Its antigen is unknown. The CDR3 contains 19 residues. V gave up 10 bases and J gave up 3 bases, with 33 bases separating them. Germline V lookup: CDR1 SNHLY, CDR2 FYNNEI. Building the TCR beta libraries relied on iRepertoire HTBI primers, and CDR3 regions underwent Arm-PCR. In TCRdb, the multiplex PCR reads were re-called with MiXCR into one record per CDR3 protein. This repertoire shows some 200,000 distinct CDR3 sequences, roughly 18% found once; its top ten account for 12%. The record originates from a study of regulatory T cells in long-lasting Graves disease. Time point denoted: newly diagnosed GD, antithyroid drugs for less than 3 months. With RNA extracted from PBMCs as input, the TCR library was made. EDTA tubes were used for drawing approximately 9 milliliters of peripheral blood. General study points: Sample size was small, which may have lowered accuracy.

This sample was shared with a second study, whose subject was T cells in Graves' hyperthyroidism and ophthalmopathy. As reported in that work: It was considered stable Graves' hyperthyroidism when ophthalmopathy did not progress within 18 months. First-round RT-PCR with HTBI primers amplified the TCR CDR3 region.

V and J are TRBV2 and TRBJ1-2; possible D gene TRBD1, 6 bases. The clonotype originates from a woman aged 30 to 39 with Graves disease. The material sequenced was peripheral blood mononuclear cells (PBMCs), taken at new diagnosis, from a patient treated with antithyroid drugs. In DNA form, the CDR3 reads TGTGCCACCGCCGGAGGGGGGAGACAAGAGACCCAGGCACACTATGGCTACACCTTC. It encodes CATAGGGRQETQAHYGYTF.